The 20 T cell receptor beta chains presented below share a single source sample, sequenced in a study of cytomegalovirus exposure and HLA in healthy donors (dated by TCRdb to about 2017). The method was the immunoSEQ multiplex PCR assay. This immuneACCESS table, as held by TCRdb, lists in-frame sequences with V and J called but not all clones. Of the missing ones, under half trace to an unresolved V gene in checked studies; the others have no known cause. The sample includes around 300,000 clones, with around 90% observed a single time. The ten largest clones add up to roughly 0.96% of the sample. What was sequenced was PBMCs. These receptors were collected from a man aged 25-45 years in good health and CMV-seronegative.

J is TRBJ2-7 and V is TRBV7-2; 9 bases agree with TRBD2. In germline, CDR1 is SGHTA, CDR2 FQGNSA. The CDR3 runs to 11 residues. V trimming: 3 bases; J trimming: 12 bases; junction bases outside the gene matches: 3. The CDR3 DNA is TGTGCCAGCAGCTTTGGGACTAGCTGGTACTTC. Translation gives CASSFGTSWYF.

This clone has a handful of counts. This chain uses TRBV5-4 with TRBJ2-7; D possibly corresponds to TRBD1 (7 bases). V was shortened by 6 bases and J by 0 bases, with 10 bases between the two germline ends. The V gene's germline CDR1 is SGHNT and CDR2 YYREEE (reference sequence). The CDR3 covers 13 residues. The CDR3 spells CASTGDSSYEQYF. The CDR3 DNA reads TGTGCCAGCACGGGGGACAGCTCCTACGAGCAGTACTTC.

This rearrangement joins TRBV5-6 to TRBJ2-7, with D possibly TRBD2 on 5 matching bases. Per the germline V gene, CDR1 is SGHDT and CDR2 is YYEEEE. Trimming left V 1 base short and J 0 bases short, with 8 bases between. The length of the CDR3 is 14 residues. As DNA, the CDR3 is TGTGCCAGCAGCTTGATCGGGGACTCCTACGAGCAGTACTTC. Translating gives CASSLIGDSYEQYF.

This chain links TRBV7-2 with TRBJ1-5; D gene unclear. In germline, CDR1 is SGHTA, CDR2 FQGNSA. Trimming removed 1 base at V and 2 bases at J, with 6 bases between. CDR3 length: 14 amino acids. The CDR3 loop is CASSLVGGNQPQHF. The CDR3 DNA sequence: TGTGCCAGCAGCTTAGTGGGCGGCAATCAGCCCCAGCATTTT. Complete variable domain (other parts from reference TRBV7-2 and TRBJ1-5): GAGVSQSPSNKVTEKGKDVELRCDPISGHTALYWYRQSLGQGLEFLIYFQGNSAPDKSGLPSDRFSAERTGGSVSTLTIQRTQQEDSAVYLCASSLVGGNQPQHFGDGTRLSIL.

The CDR3 protein is CASSPPGQHEQYF. CDR3 sequence (DNA): TGTGCCAGCAGTCCCCCGGGACAGCACGAGCAGTACTTC. V is TRBV6-5 and J is TRBJ2-7; 7 positions match TRBD1. From germline, CDR1 is MNHEY and CDR2 SVGAGI. The V and J ends lost 5 bases and 5 bases, in that order; junction bases with no gene match: 6. The CDR3 extends over 13 amino acids.

V and J are TRBV2 and TRBJ1-6; the D gene is possibly TRBD1 (5 bases). The CDR3 spans 14 residues. Trimming shortened V by 6 bases and J by 9 bases, and 15 bases separated the two germline ends. Germline CDR1 reads SNHLY; CDR2 reads FYNNEI. The CDR3 sequence: CASRDQGGSSPLHF. The DNA of the CDR3 is TGTGCCAGCAGGGACCAGGGAGGTAGTTCACCCCTCCACTTT.

This clone was observed a single time. This sequence joins TRBV19 and TRBJ2-5; TRBD2 aligns across 10 bases. From germline, CDR1 is LNHDA and CDR2 SQIVND (reference sequence). J gave up 5 bases and V 7 bases, and 10 bases lay outside the gene matches. This CDR3 spans 15 amino acids. CDR3 sequence (DNA): TGTGCCAGTATGGAGCGGGGGGGATTAGGGGAGACCCAGTACTTC. It translates to CASMERGGLGETQYF.

The V gene is TRBV25-1, the J gene TRBJ1-4; D possibly corresponds to TRBD1 (6 bases). CDR3 length: 15 residues. From germline, CDR1 is MGHDK and CDR2 SYGVNS. Deletions cut 0 bases from V and 4 bases from J, with 9 bases between. CDR3 in DNA: TGTGCCAGCAGTGAATATCGACAGGTTAATGAAAAACTGTTTTTT. Protein: CASSEYRQVNEKLFF.

In its sample, this clone was seen a few times. V usage is TRBV4-1 and J usage is TRBJ1-2; 10 bases map to TRBD1. Per the germline V gene, CDR1 is MGHRA and CDR2 is YSYEKL. This CDR3 region has 15 residues. The trim removed 1 base at V and 6 bases at J, leaving 5 bases unmatched. CDR3 DNA: TGCGCCAGCAGCCAAGTCTTGACAGGGGGCGATGGCTACACCTTC. It yields the protein CASSQVLTGGDGYTF.

V is TRBV7-2 and J is TRBJ2-7, with 8 bases that match TRBD1. V shed 4 bases and J 3 bases; nucleotides not matched to a gene: 5. Germline V gene sequence: CDR1 SGHTA, CDR2 FQGNSA. This CDR3 spans 14 amino acids. The CDR3 is CASSSGQELYEQYF. In DNA, the CDR3 is TGTGCCAGCAGCTCGGGACAGGAACTCTACGAGCAGTACTTC. The full variable domain, rest sourced from reference TRBV7-2 and TRBJ2-7, is GAGVSQSPSNKVTEKGKDVELRCDPISGHTALYWYRQSLGQGLEFLIYFQGNSAPDKSGLPSDRFSAERTGGSVSTLTIQRTQQEDSAVYLCASSSGQELYEQYFGPGTRLTVT.

This clone occurred once. The CDR3 spells CASSDTTYEQYF. CDR3 sequence (DNA): TGCGCCAGCAGCGACACGACCTACGAGCAGTACTTC. J is TRBJ2-7 and V is TRBV5-1; D call uncertain. Germline lookup yields CDR1 SGHRS and CDR2 YFSETQ. There are 12 residues in the CDR3. V was clipped by 4 bases and J by 2 bases, with 7 bases between them.

The count of this clone is one. CDR3: CASSPTRVPLSGNTIYF. The CDR3 bases are TGTGCCAGCTCACCAACCAGGGTACCCTTATCTGGAAACACCATATATTTT. The V call is TRBV18, the J call TRBJ1-3; maybe TRBD1 (5 bases). Trimming left V 2 bases short and J 1 base short, with 15 bases between. The germline V gene encodes CDR1 KGHSH and CDR2 LQKENI. CDR3 size: 17 residues.

CDR3 region: CAISEGLAGKGDTQYF. In nucleotides, the CDR3 is TGTGCCATCAGTGAAGGACTAGCCGGTAAGGGAGATACGCAGTATTTT. The chain has TRBV10-3 and TRBJ2-3; 8 nucleotides agree with TRBD2. CDR1 ENHRY and CDR2 SYGVKD come from the germline V gene. The CDR3 is 16 amino acids. V lost 3 bases to trimming and J lost 5 bases; unmatched junction nucleotides: 10.

The chain joins TRBV30 to TRBJ1-5, with D possibly being TRBD1 (5 bases). V gave up 5 bases and J gave up 3 bases, with 11 bases separating them. In germline, CDR1 is GTSNPN, CDR2 SVGIG (reference sequence). The CDR3 has 13 residues. CDR3 region: CAWETAHNQPQHF. In nucleotides, the CDR3 is TGTGCCTGGGAGACAGCGCACAATCAGCCCCAGCATTTT.

The CDR3 nucleotides are TGTGCCAGCAGCCGGGTTGGGTCGGGGGTATACAATGAGCAGTTCTTC. It translates to CASSRVGSGVYNEQFF. The chain is built from TRBV4-2 and TRBJ2-1, with D possibly matching TRBD2 (6 bases). The V gene's germline CDR1 is LGHNA and CDR2 YNFKEQ. The CDR3 has 16 amino acids. Deletions cut 4 bases from V and 4 bases from J, with 17 bases between.

V usage is TRBV11-3 and J usage is TRBJ2-3; perhaps TRBD2 as D (6 bases). Germline V lookup: CDR1 SGHNT, CDR2 YENEEA. V lost 1 base and J lost 0, with 14 bases in between. This CDR3 is 17 amino acids long. CDR3 region: CASSLGSSGPSTDTQYF. Written as DNA, the CDR3 is TGTGCCAGCAGCTTAGGGTCCAGCGGGCCGAGCACAGATACGCAGTATTTT.

The rearrangement uses TRBV10-1 and TRBJ1-2; no firm D call. Germline CDR1 WNHNN, CDR2 SYGVQD (reference sequence). CDR3 size: 14 residues. V lost 2 bases and J lost 6, with 13 bases in between. The CDR3 is CASSEEGLFDGYTF. The CDR3 DNA follows: TGCGCCAGCAGTGAGGAGGGCCTCTTTGATGGCTACACCTTC.

This sequence joins TRBV27 and TRBJ2-7, with D tentatively TRBD1 (5 bases). This CDR3 spans 12 amino acids. Germline CDR1 is MNHEY and CDR2 is SMNVEV (reference sequence). V was pared by 6 bases and J by 3 bases, with 9 bases between. The CDR3 DNA reads as TGTGCCAGCAGCCATGACAGCTACGAGCAGTACTTC. Translated: CASSHDSYEQYF.

The chain uses TRBV5-6 and TRBJ1-4, with D possibly being TRBD1 (5 bases). The germline V and J ends were trimmed by 1 base and 3 bases, with 13 bases remaining between them. Germline V gene lookup returns CDR1 SGHDT and CDR2 YYEEEE. There are 16 residues in the CDR3. The CDR3 reads CASSLNGGAANEKLFF. CDR3 coding DNA: TGTGCCAGCAGCTTGAATGGAGGGGCGGCTAATGAAAAACTGTTTTTT.

The rearrangement joins TRBV5-1 to TRBJ1-6, with 11 bases aligning to TRBD1. The germline CDR1 and CDR2 sequences are SGHRS and YFSETQ. V lost 0 bases and J lost 4; bases outside the gene matches: 3. This CDR3 region has 17 residues. CDR3 sequence reads: CASSLGGQGAYNSPLHF. The DNA of the CDR3 is TGCGCCAGCAGCTTGGGAGGACAGGGGGCTTATAATTCACCCCTCCACTTT.